This TCR beta chain was sequenced during a study of blood T cell repertoires in COVID-19. Assay used: immunoSEQ multiplex PCR; TCRdb lists only in-frame clones, some missing. The data contain 120,000 to 150,000 clones, about 90% of them seen just once; the ten biggest clones take up around 38%. V gave up 0 bases and J gave up 7 bases; unmatched junction bases: 8. This CDR3 comprises 15 residues. Germline lookup yields CDR1 WNHNN and CDR2 SYGVQD (reference sequence). Input material: peripheral blood. V is TRBV10-1 and J is TRBJ2-7, with 8 bases aligning to TRBD1. The source is a man in his fifties who had recovered from COVID-19. CDR3 DNA sequence: TGCGCCAGCAGTGAGTCGACAGGGGATACAGGAGAGCAGTACTTC. This codes for CASSESTGDTGEQYF.